This entry describes one T cell receptor (beta chain). Its antigen is as yet unknown. This entry is derived from a study of cytomegalovirus exposure and HLA in healthy donors. Researchers ran the PCR with 60 Vbeta and 13 Jbeta primers. Produced via immunoSEQ multiplex PCR; TCRdb's table is partial and in-frame only. The sample has approximately 170,000 clones; roughly 85% are singletons. V dropped 1 base and J dropped 5; count of bases not matched to a gene: 3. Germline values: CDR1 SGHRS, CDR2 YFSETQ. The CDR3 is 15 amino acids. Study-level points and caveats: Researchers reported from a later analysis that most CMV-associated TCR beta chains appeared HLA-restricted. In a later analysis, across HLA loci, associated TCR counts were highest for DRB1, lowest for HLA-C. Later analysis revealed greater clonal expansion in HLA-associated TCR beta chains than in equally common others.

What was sequenced was PBMCs. This chain links TRBV5-1 with TRBJ2-1; TRBD2 matches 10 bases. The sequence was obtained from a boy between 2 and 15 years old in good health and CMV-seronegative. The CDR3 nucleotides read TGCGCCAGCAGCTTGACTAGCGGGGCTGACAATGAGCAGTTCTTC. Encoded protein: CASSLTSGADNEQFF.